The rows below give T cell receptor beta chains drawn from one sample of a study of blood T cell dynamics during melanoma immunotherapy. Only in-frame clones appear in the TCRdb table, and some are missing; sequencing was by immunoSEQ multiplex PCR. The sample records around 14,000 clones, about 84% being singletons. Specimen: blood, collected from a patient treated with checkpoint blockade. The source of these receptors is a human donor with melanoma. CDR3s include the opening cysteine and the closing phenylalanine or tryptophan. D genes are given only for firm matches.

TRBJ1-2 . TRBV28 CASSLWAGPNYGYTF
TRBJ1-1 TRBD1 TRBV7-3 CASSQDRSGTEAFF
TRBJ2-2 . TRBV5-4 CASSRGQGGGELFF
TRBJ2-2 TRBD2 TRBV5-1 CASSLLTSGGKAGELFF
TRBJ2-3 . TRBV6-6 CASSYSGTSTDTQYF
TRBJ1-2 . TRBV7-2 CASSLVGGDYGYTF
TRBJ1-2 . TRBV6-4 CASSDYPNYGYTF
TRBJ1-6 . TRBV2 CASSGGGVSSYNSPLHF
TRBJ2-2 . TRBV5-1 CASSPRGHSNTGELFF
TRBJ1-1 . TRBV4-2 CASSQGRQDDVAFF
TRBJ2-1 TRBD1 TRBV4-1 CASSQGNQGAYNEQFF
TRBJ2-1 . TRBV9 CASSAYGGALYEQFF
TRBJ2-3 TRBD2 TRBV5-1 CASGTSGGSGDTQYF
TRBJ2-1 . TRBV27 CASSLSLVHEQFF
TRBJ2-7 . TRBV11-2 CASRLYEQYF
TRBJ2-1 . TRBV19 CASSAAGLLSYNEQFF
TRBJ2-1 . TRBV9 CASSVDRRGSGQFF
TRBJ2-7 . TRBV6-6 CASTTRARGEQYF
TRBJ1-6 . TRBV18 CASSPLRGDPLHF
TRBJ2-1 . TRBV11-3 CASSLGWRKGGSYNEQFF
TRBJ1-5 . TRBV9 CASSVGGGNQPQHF
TRBJ1-2 . TRBV2 CASSDAAAYGYTF
TRBJ2-5 . TRBV5-4 CASSQPAGEAVTQYF
TRBJ2-3 . TRBV29-1 CSAAGVSTDTQYF
TRBJ2-5 . TRBV6-5 CASSYRDPDEETQYF
TRBJ1-4 TRBD1 TRBV7-9 CASSPGTGGEKLFF
TRBJ2-7 TRBD2 TRBV14 CASSATSGFSYEQYF
TRBJ2-3 TRBD2 TRBV5-4 CASRRWTSGGASTDTQYF
TRBJ2-5 TRBD2 TRBV2 CASGTSGGAETQYF
TRBJ1-6 . TRBV2 CASRTRAGNSPLHF
TRBJ2-2 TRBD1 TRBV9 CASSARTGLGELFF